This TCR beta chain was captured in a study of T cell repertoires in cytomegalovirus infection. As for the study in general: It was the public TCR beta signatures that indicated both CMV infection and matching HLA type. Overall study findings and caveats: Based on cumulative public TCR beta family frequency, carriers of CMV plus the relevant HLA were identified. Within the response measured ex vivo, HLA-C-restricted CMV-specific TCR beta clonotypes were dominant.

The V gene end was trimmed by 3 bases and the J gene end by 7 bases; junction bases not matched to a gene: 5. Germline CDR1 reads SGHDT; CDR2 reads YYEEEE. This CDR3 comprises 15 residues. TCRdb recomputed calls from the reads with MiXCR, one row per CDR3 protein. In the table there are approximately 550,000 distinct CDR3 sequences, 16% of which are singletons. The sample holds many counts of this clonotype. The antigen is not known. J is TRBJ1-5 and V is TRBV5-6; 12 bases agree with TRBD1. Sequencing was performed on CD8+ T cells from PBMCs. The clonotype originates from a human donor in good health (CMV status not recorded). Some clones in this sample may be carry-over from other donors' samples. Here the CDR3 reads CASSYGTGGGQPQHF. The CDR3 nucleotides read TGTGCCAGCAGCTATGGGACAGGGGGCGGACAGCCCCAGCATTTT.